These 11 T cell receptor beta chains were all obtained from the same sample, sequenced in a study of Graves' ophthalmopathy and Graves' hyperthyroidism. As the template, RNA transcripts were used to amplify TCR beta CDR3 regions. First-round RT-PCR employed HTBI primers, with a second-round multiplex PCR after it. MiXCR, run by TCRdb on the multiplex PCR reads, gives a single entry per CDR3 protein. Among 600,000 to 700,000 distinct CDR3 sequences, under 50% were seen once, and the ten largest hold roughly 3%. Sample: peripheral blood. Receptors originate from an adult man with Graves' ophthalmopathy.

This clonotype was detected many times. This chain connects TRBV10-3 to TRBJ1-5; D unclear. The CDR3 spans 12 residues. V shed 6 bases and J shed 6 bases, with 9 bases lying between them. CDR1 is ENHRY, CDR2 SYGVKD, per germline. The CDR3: CAIREGGQPQHF. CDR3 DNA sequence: TGTGCCATCAGAGAGGGCGGTCAGCCCCAGCATTTT.

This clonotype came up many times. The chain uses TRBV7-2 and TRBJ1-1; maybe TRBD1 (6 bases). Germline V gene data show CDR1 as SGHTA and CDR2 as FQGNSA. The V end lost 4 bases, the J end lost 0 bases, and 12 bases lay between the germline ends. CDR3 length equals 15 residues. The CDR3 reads CASSYRTDMNTEAFF. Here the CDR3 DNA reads TGTGCCAGCAGCTACAGGACAGACATGAACACTGAAGCTTTCTTT.

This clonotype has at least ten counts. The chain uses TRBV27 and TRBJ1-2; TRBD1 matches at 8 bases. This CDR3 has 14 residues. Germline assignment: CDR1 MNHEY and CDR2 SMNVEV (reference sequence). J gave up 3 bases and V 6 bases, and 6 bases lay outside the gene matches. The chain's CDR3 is CASSSGQGDYGYTF. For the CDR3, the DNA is TGTGCCAGCAGCTCCGGACAGGGTGACTATGGCTACACCTTC.

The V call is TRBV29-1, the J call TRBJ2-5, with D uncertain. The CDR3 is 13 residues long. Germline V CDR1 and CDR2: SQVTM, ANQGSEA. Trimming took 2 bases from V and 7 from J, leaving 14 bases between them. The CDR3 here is CSVELPSGATQYF. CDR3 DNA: TGCAGCGTTGAACTCCCGTCCGGCGCGACCCAGTACTTC.

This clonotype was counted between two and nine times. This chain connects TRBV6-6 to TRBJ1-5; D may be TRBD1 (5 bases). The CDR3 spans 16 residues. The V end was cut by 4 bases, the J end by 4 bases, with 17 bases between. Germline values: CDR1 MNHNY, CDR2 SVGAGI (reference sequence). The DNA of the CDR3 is TGTGCCAGCAGTTCCCCGGGTCAGGGCCCGAATCAGCCCCAGCATTTT. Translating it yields CASSSPGQGPNQPQHF.

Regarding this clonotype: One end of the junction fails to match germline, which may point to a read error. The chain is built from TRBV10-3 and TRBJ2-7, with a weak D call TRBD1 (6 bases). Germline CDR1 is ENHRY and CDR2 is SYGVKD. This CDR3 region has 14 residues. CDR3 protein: CASSYFGQSYEQYF. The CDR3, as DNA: TGTGCCAGCAGTTACTTCGGACAGAGCTACGAGCAGTACTTC.

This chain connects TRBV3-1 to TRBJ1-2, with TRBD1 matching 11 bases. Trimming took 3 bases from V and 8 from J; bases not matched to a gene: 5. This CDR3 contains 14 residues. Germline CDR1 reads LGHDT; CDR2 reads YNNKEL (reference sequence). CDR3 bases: TGTGCCAGCAGCCAGGGGACAGGGGGAGCAGGCTACACCTTC. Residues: CASSQGTGGAGYTF. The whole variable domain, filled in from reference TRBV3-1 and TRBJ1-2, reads DTAVSQTPKYLVTQMGNDKSIKCEQNLGHDTMYWYKQDSKKFLKIMFSYNNKELIINETVPNRFSPKSPDKAHLNLHINSLELGDSAVYFCASSQGTGGAGYTFGSGTRLTVV.

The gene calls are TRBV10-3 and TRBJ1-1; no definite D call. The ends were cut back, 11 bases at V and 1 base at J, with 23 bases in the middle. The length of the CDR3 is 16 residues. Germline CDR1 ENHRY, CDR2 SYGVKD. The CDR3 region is CAGSERWAGQNTEAFF. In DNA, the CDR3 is TGTGCCGGCAGTGAACGTTGGGCCGGCCAGAACACTGAAGCTTTCTTT.

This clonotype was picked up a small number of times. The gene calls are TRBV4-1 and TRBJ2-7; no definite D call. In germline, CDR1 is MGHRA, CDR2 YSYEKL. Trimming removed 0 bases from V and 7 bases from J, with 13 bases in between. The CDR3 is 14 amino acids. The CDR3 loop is CASSQDPGLGEQYF. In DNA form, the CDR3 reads TGCGCCAGCAGCCAAGATCCAGGCTTGGGTGAGCAGTACTTC.

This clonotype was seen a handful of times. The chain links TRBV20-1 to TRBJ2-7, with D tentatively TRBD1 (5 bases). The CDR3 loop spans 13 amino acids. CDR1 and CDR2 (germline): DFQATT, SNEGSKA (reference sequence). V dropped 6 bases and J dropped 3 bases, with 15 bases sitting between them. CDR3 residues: CSALDSLLYEQYF. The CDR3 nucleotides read TGCAGTGCCCTTGACAGCCTACTCTACGAGCAGTACTTC.

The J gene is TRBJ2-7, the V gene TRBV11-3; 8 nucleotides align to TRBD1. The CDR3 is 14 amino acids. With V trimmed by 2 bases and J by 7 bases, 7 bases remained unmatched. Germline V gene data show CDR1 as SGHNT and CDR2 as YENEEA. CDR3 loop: CASSLSRQGREQYV. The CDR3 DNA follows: TGTGCCAGCAGCTTAAGTCGACAGGGGCGGGAGCAGTACGTC.